The rows below give T cell receptor beta chains drawn from one sample of a study of CD8 T cells in Susac syndrome. TCRdb re-called the immunoSEQ multiplex PCR reads through MiXCR, storing one row per CDR3 protein. Of 100,000 to 150,000 distinct CDR3 sequences listed, 93% are singletons. The sample comprised CD4+ T cells from PBMCs. Receptors originate from a human donor with multiple sclerosis. The CDR3 runs from the conserved cysteine through the conserved F or W. D genes are given only for firm matches. Only part of the rows carry a size: once, few, many, or a class if the clone is expanded.

j_gene | abundance | d_gene | v_gene | CDR3aa | CDR3nt
TRBJ2-4 | . | . | TRBV9 | CASSTGGLNIQYF | TGTGCCAGCAGCACCGGGGGTCTAAACATTCAGTACTTC
TRBJ1-2 | . | . | TRBV20-1 | CSASRMAGYTF | TGCAGTGCTAGTCGAATGGCTGGCTACACCTTC
TRBJ1-3 | . | . | TRBV4-2 | CASSQEAKVHSRSGNTIYF | TGTGCCAGCAGCCAAGAAGCCAAGGTGCACAGCCGCTCTGGAAACACCATATATTTT
TRBJ2-1 | . | TRBD2 | TRBV2 | CASRRLAGHNEQFF | TGTGCCAGCAGACGACTAGCGGGGCACAATGAGCAGTTCTTC
TRBJ1-1 | . | TRBD1 | TRBV10-3 | CAISVRGRDTEAFF | TGTGCCATCAGTGTAAGGGGGCGCGACACTGAAGCTTTCTTT
TRBJ1-1 | . | . | TRBV5-1 | CASSADRRNTEAFF | TGCGCCAGCAGCGCGGACCGTAGGAACACTGAAGCTTTCTTT
TRBJ1-3 | . | . | TRBV9 | CASSVGPGTRSGNTIYF | TGTGCCAGCAGCGTAGGACCTGGGACACGGTCTGGAAACACCATATATTTT
TRBJ2-3 | . | . | TRBV14 | CASSPSDNTDTQYF | TGTGCCAGCAGCCCCTCGGACAACACAGATACGCAGTATTTT
TRBJ2-5 | . | . | TRBV5-1 | CASSSSLGETQYF | TGCGCCAGCAGCTCCAGTCTAGGAGAGACCCAGTACTTC
TRBJ1-2 | . | . | TRBV28 | CASSFESVRGYTF | TGTGCCAGCAGTTTCGAGTCAGTGAGGGGCTACACCTTC
TRBJ2-4 | . | . | TRBV29-1 | CSVEQGGNKNIQYF | TGCAGCGTTGAACAGGGAGGTAACAAAAACATTCAGTACTTC
TRBJ2-1 | . | . | TRBV3-1 | CASSSRRHEQFF | TGTGCCAGCAGCTCTAGGCGACATGAGCAGTTCTTC
TRBJ2-3 | . | TRBD1 | TRBV19 | CASSTGQGTTDTQYF | TGTGCCAGTAGTACCGGACAGGGGACCACAGATACGCAGTATTTT
TRBJ2-3 | few | . | TRBV4-2 | CASSQEPSTDTQYF | TGTGCCAGCAGCCAAGAACCTAGCACAGATACGCAGTATTTT
TRBJ2-2 | . | TRBD2 | TRBV7-3 | CATGTSRSGELFF | TGTGCCACCGGGACTAGTCGATCCGGGGAGCTGTTTTTT
TRBJ2-2 | . | . | TRBV5-1 | CASSLDVVNTGELFF | TGCGCCAGCAGCTTGGACGTCGTGAACACCGGGGAGCTGTTTTTT
TRBJ2-3 | . | . | TRBV5-1 | CASSLEAPRTDTQYF | TGCGCCAGCAGCTTAGAGGCTCCGCGCACAGATACGCAGTATTTT
TRBJ1-2 | . | . | TRBV12-3/TRBV12-4 | CASTFDSRRYTF | TGTGCCAGCACCTTCGACAGCCGACGCTACACCTTC
TRBJ2-5 | . | . | TRBV24-1 | CATSDGTQYF | TGTGCCACCAGTGATGGGACCCAGTACTTC
TRBJ1-2 | once | . | TRBV7-2 | CASSLGGGIYGYTF | TGTGCCAGCAGCTTAGGGGGGGGGATCTATGGCTACACCTTC
TRBJ1-4 | . | . | TRBV30 | CAWSVPGKLFF | TGTGCCTGGAGTGTACCTGGAAAACTGTTTTTT
TRBJ2-1 | . | . | TRBV5-4 | CASSLPIKNEQFF | TGTGCCAGCAGCTTGCCTATTAAAAATGAGCAGTTCTTC
TRBJ1-1 | . | . | TRBV12-3/TRBV12-4 | CASSQKTRGTPDTEAFF | TGTGCCAGCAGTCAAAAGACCCGCGGTACGCCGGACACTGAAGCTTTCTTT
TRBJ2-5 | . | . | TRBV20-1 | CSVGPETQYF | TGCAGTGTGGGCCCAGAGACCCAGTACTTC
TRBJ1-3 | . | . | TRBV18 | CASSPPGNTIYF | TGTGCCAGCTCACCTCCTGGAAACACCATATATTTT
TRBJ1-6 | . | TRBD1 | TRBV12-3/TRBV12-4 | CASSFDRGLSPLHF | TGTGCCAGCAGCTTCGACAGGGGGCTTTCACCCCTCCACTTT
TRBJ2-7 | once | . | TRBV28 | CASSSTRGEQYF | TGTGCCAGCAGTTCGACTAGGGGCGAGCAGTACTTC
TRBJ1-1 | . | . | TRBV7-2 | CASSPDRRPRNTEAFF | TGTGCCAGCAGCCCAGACAGGCGCCCTCGGAACACTGAAGCTTTCTTT
TRBJ1-2 | . | . | TRBV6-2/TRBV6-3 | CASSDDRRAYGYTF | TGTGCCAGCAGTGATGACAGGCGAGCTTATGGCTACACCTTC
TRBJ2-3 | . | . | TRBV25-1 | CASSEVGVGGTQYF | TGTGCCAGCAGTGAAGTGGGCGTCGGGGGTACGCAGTATTTT
TRBJ2-3 | . | TRBD2 | TRBV20-1 | CSALPSDGGAGDTQYF | TGCAGTGCTCTACCTTCGGACGGGGGGGCCGGAGATACGCAGTATTTT
TRBJ1-2 | . | TRBD1 | TRBV2 | CASSSRDRDGYTF | TGTGCCAGCAGTTCCCGGGACAGGGACGGCTACACCTTC
TRBJ2-3 | . | . | TRBV10-3 | CAIRYAGTDTQYF | TGTGCCATCAGATACGCGGGCACAGATACGCAGTATTTT
TRBJ1-5 | . | TRBD1 | TRBV5-4 | CASSLFGQGASNQPQHF | TGTGCCAGCAGCTTGTTCGGACAGGGGGCAAGCAATCAGCCCCAGCATTTT
TRBJ1-2 | . | . | TRBV4-1 | CASSQDRPRQGYTF | TGCGCCAGCAGCCAAGATCGTCCCCGACAGGGCTACACCTTC
TRBJ2-5 | . | TRBD1 | TRBV7-7 | CASSTGRMTGSETQYF | TGTGCTAGCAGCACCGGACGAATGACAGGGTCAGAGACCCAGTACTTC
TRBJ1-6 | . | . | TRBV30 | CAWSVGAYNSPLHF | TGTGCCTGGAGTGTAGGGGCCTATAATTCACCCCTCCACTTT